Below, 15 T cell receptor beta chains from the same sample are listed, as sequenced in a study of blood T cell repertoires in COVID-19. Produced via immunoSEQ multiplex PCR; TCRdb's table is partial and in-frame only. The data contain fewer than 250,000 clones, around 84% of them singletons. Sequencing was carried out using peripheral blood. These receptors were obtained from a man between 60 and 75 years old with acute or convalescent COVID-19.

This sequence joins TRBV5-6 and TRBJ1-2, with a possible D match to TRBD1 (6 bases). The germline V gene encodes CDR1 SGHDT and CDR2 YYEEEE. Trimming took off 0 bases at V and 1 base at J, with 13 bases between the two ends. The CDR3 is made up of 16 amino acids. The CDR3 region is CASSLGAGVDNYGYTF. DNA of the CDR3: TGTGCCAGCAGCTTGGGGGCAGGGGTGGATAACTATGGCTACACCTTC.

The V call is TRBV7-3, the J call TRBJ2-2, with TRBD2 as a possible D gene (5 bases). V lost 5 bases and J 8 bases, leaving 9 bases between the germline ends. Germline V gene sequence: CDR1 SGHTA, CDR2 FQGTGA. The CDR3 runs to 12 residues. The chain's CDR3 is CASSSRLGELFF. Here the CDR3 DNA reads TGTGCCAGCAGCAGTCGACTAGGGGAGCTGTTTTTT.

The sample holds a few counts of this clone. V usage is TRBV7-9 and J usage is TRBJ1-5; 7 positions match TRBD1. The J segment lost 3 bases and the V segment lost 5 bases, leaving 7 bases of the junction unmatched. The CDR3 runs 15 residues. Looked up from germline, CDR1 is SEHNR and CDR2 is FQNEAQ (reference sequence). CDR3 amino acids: CASSGWTGANQPQHF. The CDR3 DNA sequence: TGTGCCAGCAGCGGGTGGACAGGCGCCAATCAGCCCCAGCATTTT.

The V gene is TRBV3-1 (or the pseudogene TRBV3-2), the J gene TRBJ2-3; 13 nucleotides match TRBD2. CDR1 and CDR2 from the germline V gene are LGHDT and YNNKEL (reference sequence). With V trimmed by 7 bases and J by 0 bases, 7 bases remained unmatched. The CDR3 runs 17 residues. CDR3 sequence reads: CASTRGTSGVSTDTQYF. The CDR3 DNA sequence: TGTGCCAGCACAAGGGGGACTAGCGGGGTTAGCACAGATACGCAGTATTTT.

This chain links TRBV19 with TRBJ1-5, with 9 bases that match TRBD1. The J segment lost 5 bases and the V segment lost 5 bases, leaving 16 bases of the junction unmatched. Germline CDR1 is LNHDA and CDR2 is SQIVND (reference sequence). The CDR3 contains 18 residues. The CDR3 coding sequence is TGTGCCAGTAGTGCCTCCCGGGACAGGGTTGTTGGGGATCAGCCCCAGCATTTT. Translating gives CASSASRDRVVGDQPQHF. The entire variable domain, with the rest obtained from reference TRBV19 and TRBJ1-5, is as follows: DGGITQSPKYLFRKEGQNVTLSCEQNLNHDAMYWYRQDPGQGLRLIYYSQIVNDFQKGDIAEGYSVSREKKESFPLTVTSAQKNPTAFYLCASSASRDRVVGDQPQHFGDGTRLSIL.

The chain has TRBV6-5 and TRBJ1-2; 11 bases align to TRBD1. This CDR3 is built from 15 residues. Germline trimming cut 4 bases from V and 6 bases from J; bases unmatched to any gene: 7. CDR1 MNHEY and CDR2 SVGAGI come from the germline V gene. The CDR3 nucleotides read TGTGCCAGCAGTTGGGGTGGGACAGGGGGAGATGGCTACACCTTC. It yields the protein CASSWGGTGGDGYTF.

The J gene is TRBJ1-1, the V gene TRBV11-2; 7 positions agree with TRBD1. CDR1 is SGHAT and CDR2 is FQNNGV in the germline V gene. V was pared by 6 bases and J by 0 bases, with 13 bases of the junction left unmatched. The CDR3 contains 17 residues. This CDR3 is CASRPRRQGPMNTEAFF. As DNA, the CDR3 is TGTGCCAGCAGACCTAGGAGACAGGGCCCTATGAACACTGAAGCTTTCTTT.

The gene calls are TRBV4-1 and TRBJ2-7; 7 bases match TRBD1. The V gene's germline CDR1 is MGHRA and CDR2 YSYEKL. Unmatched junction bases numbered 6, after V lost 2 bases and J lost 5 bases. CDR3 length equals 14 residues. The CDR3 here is CASSQQTGKNEQYF. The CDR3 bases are TGCGCCAGCAGCCAACAGACAGGGAAGAACGAGCAGTACTTC.

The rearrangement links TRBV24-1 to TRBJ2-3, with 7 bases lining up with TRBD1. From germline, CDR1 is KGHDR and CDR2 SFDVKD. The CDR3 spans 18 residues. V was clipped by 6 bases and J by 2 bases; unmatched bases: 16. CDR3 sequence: CATSQLFTGVGNTDTQYF. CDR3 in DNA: TGTGCCACCAGTCAGCTTTTCACAGGGGTCGGAAACACAGATACGCAGTATTTT.

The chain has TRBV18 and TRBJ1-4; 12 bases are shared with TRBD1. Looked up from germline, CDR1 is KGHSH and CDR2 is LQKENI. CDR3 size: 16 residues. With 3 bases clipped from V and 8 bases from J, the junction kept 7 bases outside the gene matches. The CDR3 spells CASSPHPGTGGEKLFF. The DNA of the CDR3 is TGTGCCAGCTCACCGCATCCCGGGACAGGGGGCGAAAAACTGTTTTTT. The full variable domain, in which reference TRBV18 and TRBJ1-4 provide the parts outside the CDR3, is NAGVMQNPRHLVRRRGQEARLRCSPMKGHSHVYWYRQLPEEGLKFMVYLQKENIIDESGMPKERFSAEFPKEGPSILRIQQVVRGDSAAYFCASSPHPGTGGEKLFFGSGTQLSVL.

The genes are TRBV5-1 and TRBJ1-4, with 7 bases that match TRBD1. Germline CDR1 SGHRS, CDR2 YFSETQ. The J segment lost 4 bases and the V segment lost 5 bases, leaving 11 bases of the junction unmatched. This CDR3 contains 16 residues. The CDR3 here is CASRYYRGKDNEKLFF. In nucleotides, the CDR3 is TGCGCCAGCAGATATTACAGGGGCAAGGATAATGAAAAACTGTTTTTT.

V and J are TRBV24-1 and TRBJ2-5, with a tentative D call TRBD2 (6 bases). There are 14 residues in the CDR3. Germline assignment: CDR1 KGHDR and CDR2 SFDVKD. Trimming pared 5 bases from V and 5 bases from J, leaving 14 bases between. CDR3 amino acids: CATSGLAMEETQYF. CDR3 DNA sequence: TGTGCCACCAGTGGGCTAGCGATGGAGGAGACCCAGTACTTC.

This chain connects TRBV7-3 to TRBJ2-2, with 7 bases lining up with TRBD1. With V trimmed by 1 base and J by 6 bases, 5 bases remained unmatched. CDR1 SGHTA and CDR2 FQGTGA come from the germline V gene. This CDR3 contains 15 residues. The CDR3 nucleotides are TGTGCCAGCAGCTTAAAGGGAGACAGGGCCGGGGAGCTGTTTTTT. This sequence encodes CASSLKGDRAGELFF.

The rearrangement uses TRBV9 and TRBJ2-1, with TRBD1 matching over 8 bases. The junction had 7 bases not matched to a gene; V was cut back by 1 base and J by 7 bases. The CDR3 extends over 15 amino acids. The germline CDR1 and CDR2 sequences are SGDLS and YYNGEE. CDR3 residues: CASSVRGQGFNEQFF. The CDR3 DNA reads TGTGCCAGCAGCGTACGAGGACAGGGTTTTAATGAGCAGTTCTTC.

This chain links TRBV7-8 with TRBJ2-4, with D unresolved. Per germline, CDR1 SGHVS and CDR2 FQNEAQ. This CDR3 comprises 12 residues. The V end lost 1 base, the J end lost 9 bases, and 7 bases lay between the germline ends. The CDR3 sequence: CASSLDRVIQYF. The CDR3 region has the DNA TGTGCCAGCAGCTTAGACCGGGTCATTCAGTACTTC.